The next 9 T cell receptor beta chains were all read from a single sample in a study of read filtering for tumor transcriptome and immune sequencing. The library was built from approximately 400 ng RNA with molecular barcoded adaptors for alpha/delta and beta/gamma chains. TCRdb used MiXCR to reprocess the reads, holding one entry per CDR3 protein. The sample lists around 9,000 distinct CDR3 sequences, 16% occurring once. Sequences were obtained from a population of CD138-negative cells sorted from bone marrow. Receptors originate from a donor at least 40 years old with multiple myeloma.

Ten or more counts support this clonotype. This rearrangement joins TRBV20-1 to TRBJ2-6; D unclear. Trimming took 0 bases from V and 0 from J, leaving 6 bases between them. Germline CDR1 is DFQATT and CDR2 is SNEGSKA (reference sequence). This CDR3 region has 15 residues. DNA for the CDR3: TGCAGTGCTAGAGATGGGCTCTCTGGGGCCAACGTCCTGACTTTC. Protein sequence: CSARDGLSGANVLTF.

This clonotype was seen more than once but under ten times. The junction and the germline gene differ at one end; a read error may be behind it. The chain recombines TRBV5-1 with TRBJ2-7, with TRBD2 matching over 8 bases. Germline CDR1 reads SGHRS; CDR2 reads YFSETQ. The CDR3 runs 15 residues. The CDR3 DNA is TGCACCAGCACCGGGCTTAGTAGCGGGACCTACGAGCAGTACTTC. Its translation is CTSTGLSSGTYEQYF.

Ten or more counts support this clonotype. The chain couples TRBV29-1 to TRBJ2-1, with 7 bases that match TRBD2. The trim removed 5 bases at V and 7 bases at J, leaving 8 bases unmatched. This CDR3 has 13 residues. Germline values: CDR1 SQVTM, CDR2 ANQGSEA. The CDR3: CSVPWEGQNEQFF. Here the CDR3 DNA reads TGCAGCGTTCCGTGGGAGGGCCAAAATGAGCAGTTCTTC.

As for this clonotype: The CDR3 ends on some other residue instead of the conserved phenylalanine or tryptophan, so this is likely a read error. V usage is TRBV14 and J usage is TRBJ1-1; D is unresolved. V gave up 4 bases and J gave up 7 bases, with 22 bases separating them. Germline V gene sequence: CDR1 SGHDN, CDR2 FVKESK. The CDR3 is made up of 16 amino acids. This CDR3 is CASSPKPGPPNGEAFL. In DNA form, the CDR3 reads TGTGCCAGCAGCCCAAAACCTGGACCTCCAAACGGTGAAGCTTTCTTA.

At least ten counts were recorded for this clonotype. The CDR3 DNA sequence: TGTGCCAGCAGCTCCGGAGGGTGGCTCTACAATGAGCAGTTCTTC. Protein: CASSSGGWLYNEQFF. J is TRBJ2-1 and V is TRBV13; D may be TRBD2 (6 bases). Germline V gene lookup returns CDR1 PRHDT and CDR2 FYEKMQ (reference sequence). V dropped 4 bases and J dropped 3 bases, with 13 bases sitting between them. CDR3 length: 15 residues.

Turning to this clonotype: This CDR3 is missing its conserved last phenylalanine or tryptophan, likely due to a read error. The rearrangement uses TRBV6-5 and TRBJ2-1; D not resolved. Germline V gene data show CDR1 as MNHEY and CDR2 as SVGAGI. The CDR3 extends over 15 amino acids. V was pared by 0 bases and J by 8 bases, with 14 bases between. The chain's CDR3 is CASSYSSGFNYEQFI. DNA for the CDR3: TGTGCCAGCAGTTACTCGAGTGGCTTCAACTATGAGCAGTTCATC.

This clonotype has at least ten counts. The CDR3 coding sequence is TGCAGTGCTCCGGCCAGCGGGGGCCCCACAGATACGCAGTATTTT. This sequence encodes CSAPASGGPTDTQYF. The J gene is TRBJ2-3, the V gene TRBV20-1; 8 nucleotides line up with TRBD2. V lost 5 bases, J lost 2 bases, and 9 bases stayed unmatched. Germline lookup yields CDR1 DFQATT and CDR2 SNEGSKA (reference sequence). There are 15 residues in the CDR3.

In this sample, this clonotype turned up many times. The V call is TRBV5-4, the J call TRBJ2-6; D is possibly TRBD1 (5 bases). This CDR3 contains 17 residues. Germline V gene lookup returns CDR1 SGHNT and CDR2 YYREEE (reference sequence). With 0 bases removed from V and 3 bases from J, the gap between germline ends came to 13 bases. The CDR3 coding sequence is TGTGCCAGCAGCTTGGAGGCAGGGCTTTTTGGGGCCAACGTCCTGACTTTC. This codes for CASSLEAGLFGANVLTF.

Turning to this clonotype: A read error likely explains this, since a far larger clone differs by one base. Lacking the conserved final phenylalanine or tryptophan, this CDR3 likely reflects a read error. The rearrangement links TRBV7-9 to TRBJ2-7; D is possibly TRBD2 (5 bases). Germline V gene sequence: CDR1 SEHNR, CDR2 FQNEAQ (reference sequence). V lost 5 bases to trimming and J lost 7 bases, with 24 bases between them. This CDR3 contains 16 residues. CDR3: CASSLGFELRASEQYL. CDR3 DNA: TGTGCCAGCAGCCTTGGTTTCGAACTGCGGGCGAGTGAGCAGTACCTC.